This T cell receptor (beta chain) was captured in a study of CD8 T cells in Susac syndrome. V was clipped by 3 bases and J by 4 bases; unmatched bases: 16. CDR1 and CDR2 (germline): DFQATT, SNEGSKA (reference sequence). This CDR3 spans 17 amino acids. RNA, at roughly 0.45 to 1 ug, was reverse transcribed with random hexamers. TCRdb used MiXCR to reprocess the immunoSEQ multiplex PCR reads, holding one entry per CDR3 protein. The data show some 76,000 distinct CDR3 sequences, with around 90% seen just once and approximately 0.46% held by the top ten. Input material: CD8+ T cells from PBMCs. The sequence came from a human donor with multiple sclerosis. V is TRBV20-1 and J is TRBJ2-7, with TRBD2 matching over 9 bases. The CDR3 is CSARAKDGWLAGYEQYF. The CDR3 bases are TGCAGTGCTAGGGCCAAAGACGGTTGGCTAGCGGGATACGAGCAGTACTTC.